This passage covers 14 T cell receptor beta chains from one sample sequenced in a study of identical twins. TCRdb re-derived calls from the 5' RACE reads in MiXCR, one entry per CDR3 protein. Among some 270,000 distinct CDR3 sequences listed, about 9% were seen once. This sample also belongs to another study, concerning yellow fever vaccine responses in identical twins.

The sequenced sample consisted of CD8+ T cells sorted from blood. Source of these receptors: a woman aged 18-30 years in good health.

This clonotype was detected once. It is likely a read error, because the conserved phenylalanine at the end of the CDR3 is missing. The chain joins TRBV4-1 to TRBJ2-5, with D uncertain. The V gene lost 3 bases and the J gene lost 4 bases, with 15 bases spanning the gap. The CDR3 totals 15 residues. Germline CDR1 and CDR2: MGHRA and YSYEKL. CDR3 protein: CASSHRKAGGETQYL. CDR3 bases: TGCGCCAGCAGCCACCGAAAAGCCGGTGGAGAGACCCAGTACCTC.

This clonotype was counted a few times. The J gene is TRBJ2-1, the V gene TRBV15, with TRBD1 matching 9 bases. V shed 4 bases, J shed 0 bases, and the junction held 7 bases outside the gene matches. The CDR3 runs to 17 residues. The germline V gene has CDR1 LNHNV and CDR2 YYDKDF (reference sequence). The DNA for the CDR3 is TGTGCCACCAGCAAACACAGGGGGCAAAGCTCCTACAATGAGCAGTTCTTC. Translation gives CATSKHRGQSSYNEQFF.

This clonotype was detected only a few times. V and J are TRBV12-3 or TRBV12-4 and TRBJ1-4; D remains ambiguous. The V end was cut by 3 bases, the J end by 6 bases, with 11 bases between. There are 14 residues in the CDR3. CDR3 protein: CASSLGNLDEKLFF. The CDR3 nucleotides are TGTGCCAGCAGTTTGGGCAATTTAGATGAAAAACTGTTTTTT.

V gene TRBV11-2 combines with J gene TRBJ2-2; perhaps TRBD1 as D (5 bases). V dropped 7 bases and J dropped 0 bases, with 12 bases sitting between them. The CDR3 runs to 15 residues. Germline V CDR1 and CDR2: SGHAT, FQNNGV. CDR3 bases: TGTGCCAGCAAAAAGTGGACATCGAACACCGGGGAGCTGTTTTTT. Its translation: CASKKWTSNTGELFF.

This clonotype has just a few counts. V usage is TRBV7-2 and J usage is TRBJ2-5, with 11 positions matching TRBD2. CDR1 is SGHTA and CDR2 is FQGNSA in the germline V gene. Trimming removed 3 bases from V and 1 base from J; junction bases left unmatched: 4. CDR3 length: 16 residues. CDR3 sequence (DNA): TGTGCCAGCAGCTTCTCGGGACTAGCGGCCCAAGAGACCCAGTACTTC. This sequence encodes CASSFSGLAAQETQYF.

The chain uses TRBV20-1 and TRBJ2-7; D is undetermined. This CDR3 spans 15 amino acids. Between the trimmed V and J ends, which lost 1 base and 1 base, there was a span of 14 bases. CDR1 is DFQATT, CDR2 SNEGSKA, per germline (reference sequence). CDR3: CSARVKGMGSYEQYF. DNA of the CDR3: TGCAGTGCTAGAGTCAAGGGTATGGGATCCTACGAGCAGTACTTC.

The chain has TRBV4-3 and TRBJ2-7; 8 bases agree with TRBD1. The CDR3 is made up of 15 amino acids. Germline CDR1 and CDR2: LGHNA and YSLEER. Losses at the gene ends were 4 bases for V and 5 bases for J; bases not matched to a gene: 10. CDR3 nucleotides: TGCGCCAGCAGCCTTGGGACAGGCCAGTGGAACGAGCAGTACTTC. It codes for CASSLGTGQWNEQYF.

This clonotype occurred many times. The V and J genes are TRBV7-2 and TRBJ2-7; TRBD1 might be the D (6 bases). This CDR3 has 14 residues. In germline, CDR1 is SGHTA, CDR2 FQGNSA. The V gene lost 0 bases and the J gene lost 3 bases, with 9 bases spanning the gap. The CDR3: CASSLAPDSYEQYF. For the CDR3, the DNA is TGTGCCAGCAGCTTAGCACCGGACAGCTACGAGCAGTACTTC.

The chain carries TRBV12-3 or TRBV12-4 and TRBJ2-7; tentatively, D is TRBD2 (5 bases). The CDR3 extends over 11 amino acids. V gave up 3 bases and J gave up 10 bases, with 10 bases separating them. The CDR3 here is CASSFGKGQYF. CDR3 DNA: TGTGCCAGCAGTTTCGGGAAGGGACAGTACTTC.

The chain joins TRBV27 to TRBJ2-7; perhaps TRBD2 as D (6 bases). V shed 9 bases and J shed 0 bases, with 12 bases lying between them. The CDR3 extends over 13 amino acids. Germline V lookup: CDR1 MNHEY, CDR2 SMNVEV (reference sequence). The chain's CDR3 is CASAHGSSYEQYF. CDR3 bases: TGTGCCAGTGCTCACGGGAGCTCCTACGAGCAGTACTTC.

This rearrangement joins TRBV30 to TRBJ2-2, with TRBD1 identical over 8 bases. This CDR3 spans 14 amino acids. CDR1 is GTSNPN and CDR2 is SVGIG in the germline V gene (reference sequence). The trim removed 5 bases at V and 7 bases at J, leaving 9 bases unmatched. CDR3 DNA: TGTGCCTGGGATTGGACAGGGCAAGGCGGGGAGCTGTTTTTT. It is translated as CAWDWTGQGGELFF.

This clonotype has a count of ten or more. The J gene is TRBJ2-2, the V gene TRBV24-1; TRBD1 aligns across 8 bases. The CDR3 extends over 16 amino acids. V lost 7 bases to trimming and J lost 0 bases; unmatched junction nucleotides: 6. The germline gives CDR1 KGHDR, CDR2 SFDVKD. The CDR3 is CATRQQGDSNTGELFF. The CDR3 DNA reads TGTGCCACCAGGCAACAGGGGGACTCGAACACCGGGGAGCTGTTTTTT.

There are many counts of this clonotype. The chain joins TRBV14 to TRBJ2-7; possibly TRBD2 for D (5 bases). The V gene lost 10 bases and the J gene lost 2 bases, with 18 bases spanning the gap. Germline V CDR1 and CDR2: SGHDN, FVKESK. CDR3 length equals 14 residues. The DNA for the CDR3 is TGTGCCACCTCCGAGGGAGCCTCCCCCTACGAGCAGTACTTC. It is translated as CATSEGASPYEQYF.

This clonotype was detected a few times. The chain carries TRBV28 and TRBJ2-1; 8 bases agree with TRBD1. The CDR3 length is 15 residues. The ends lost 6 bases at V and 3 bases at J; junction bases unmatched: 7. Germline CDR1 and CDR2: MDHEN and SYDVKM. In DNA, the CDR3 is TGTGCCAGCAGGTCGGACAGGGATAACTACAATGAGCAGTTCTTC. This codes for CASRSDRDNYNEQFF.